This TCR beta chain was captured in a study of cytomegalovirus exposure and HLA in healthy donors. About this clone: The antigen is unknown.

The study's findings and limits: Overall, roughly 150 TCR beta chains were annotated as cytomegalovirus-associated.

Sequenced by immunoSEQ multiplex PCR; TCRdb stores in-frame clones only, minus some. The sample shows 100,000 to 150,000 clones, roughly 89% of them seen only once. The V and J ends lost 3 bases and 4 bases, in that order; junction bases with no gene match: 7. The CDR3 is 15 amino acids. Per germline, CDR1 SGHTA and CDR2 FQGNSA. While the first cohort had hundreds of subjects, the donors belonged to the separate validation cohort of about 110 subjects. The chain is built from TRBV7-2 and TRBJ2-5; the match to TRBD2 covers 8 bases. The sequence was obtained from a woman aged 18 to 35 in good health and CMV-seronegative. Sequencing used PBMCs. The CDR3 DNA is TGTGCCAGCAGCTTCAGCGGGAGTAACGTAGAGACCCAGTACTTC. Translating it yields CASSFSGSNVETQYF.